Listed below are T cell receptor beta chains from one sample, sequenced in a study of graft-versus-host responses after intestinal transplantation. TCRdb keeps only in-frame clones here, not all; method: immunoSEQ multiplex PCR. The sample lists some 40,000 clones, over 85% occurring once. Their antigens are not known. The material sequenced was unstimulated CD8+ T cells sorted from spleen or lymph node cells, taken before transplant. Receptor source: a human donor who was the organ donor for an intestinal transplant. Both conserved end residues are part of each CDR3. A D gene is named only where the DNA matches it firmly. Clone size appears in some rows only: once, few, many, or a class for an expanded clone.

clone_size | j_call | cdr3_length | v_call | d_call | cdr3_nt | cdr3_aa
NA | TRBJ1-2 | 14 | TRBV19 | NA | TGTGCCAGTAGTATGAGGGACTCCTACTATGGCTACACCTTC | CASSMRDSYYGYTF
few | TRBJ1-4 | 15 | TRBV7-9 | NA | TGTGCCAGCAGCTTAAGAAGGCTCGGGGGTGAAAAACTGTTTTTT | CASSLRRLGGEKLFF
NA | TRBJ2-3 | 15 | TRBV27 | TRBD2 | TGTGCCAGCAGGGGGACTAGCGGGAGAGCAGATACGCAGTATTTT | CASRGTSGRADTQYF
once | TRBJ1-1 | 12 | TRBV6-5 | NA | TGTGCCTCGGGAGGGCACTTCACTGAAGCTTTCTTT | CASGGHFTEAFF
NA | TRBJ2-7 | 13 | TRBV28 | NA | TGTGCCAGCAGTACGCGACAGCTTTGGGAGCAGTACTTC | CASSTRQLWEQYF
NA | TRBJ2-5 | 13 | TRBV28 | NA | TGTGCCAGCAGTTTCTGGCCCGAAGAGACCCAGTACTTC | CASSFWPEETQYF
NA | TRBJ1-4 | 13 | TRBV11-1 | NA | TGTGCCAGCAGCTTGGGAACAGGAGAAAAACTGTTTTTT | CASSLGTGEKLFF
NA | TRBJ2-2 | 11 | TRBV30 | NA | TGTGCCTGGAGTGACACCGGGGAGCTGTTTTTT | CAWSDTGELFF
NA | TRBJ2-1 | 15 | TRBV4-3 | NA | TGCGCCAGCAGCCAAGACGGGAGCTCCTACAATGAGCAGTTCTTC | CASSQDGSSYNEQFF
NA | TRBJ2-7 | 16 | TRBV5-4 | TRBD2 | TGTGCCAGCAGCTCCGGGGGGGGACCCCGCTTCTACGAGCAGTACTTC | CASSSGGGPRFYEQYF
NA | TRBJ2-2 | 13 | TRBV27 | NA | TGTGCCACCAACCCCGGACACACCGGGGAGCTGTTTTTT | CATNPGHTGELFF
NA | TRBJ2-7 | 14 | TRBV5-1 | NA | TGCGCCAGCAGCCCGGGACAAAGCTCCTACGAGCAGTACTTC | CASSPGQSSYEQYF
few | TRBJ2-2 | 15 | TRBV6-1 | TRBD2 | TGTGCCAGCACCAGGAGGGGAGCGGGAACCGGGGAGCTGTTTTTT | CASTRRGAGTGELFF